This T cell receptor beta chain was identified in a study of beta chain features in type 1 diabetes. Study information: Cell yields, gender and age were similar in healthy donors and patients. Whole-study findings and limits: Patients and controls would be equally affected if PCR favored shorter templates.

This clone was seen a few times. What it binds is not known. The study reverse transcribed the entire isolated RNA, so it sequenced expressed TCRB transcripts. Profiled with immunoSEQ multiplex PCR; TCRdb holds only in-frame clones, not every one. This repertoire shows fewer than 400,000 clones, around 8% found once; its top ten account for around 0.44%. Germline V gene sequence: CDR1 MDHEN, CDR2 SYDVKM. The CDR3 is 19 amino acids. With 3 bases removed from V and 0 bases from J, the gap between germline ends came to 21 bases. The origin of this receptor is a woman younger than 30 in good health. The material sequenced was central memory CD4+ T cells from blood. The rearrangement uses TRBV28 and TRBJ2-4; TRBD2 is a possible D gene (5 bases). CDR3 nucleotides: TGTGCCAGCAGTTTTGGATATGGACTCCGATCATCAGCCAAAAACATTCAGTACTTC. Translation: CASSFGYGLRSSAKNIQYF.